One and the same sample provided the 30 T cell receptor beta chains below, sequenced in a study of blood T cells in healthy people across ages. Combining a sample-barcoded 5' primer with a J-beta primer mix, a second PCR ran for roughly 6 to 12 cycles. From the 5' RACE reads, TCRdb called clonotypes with MiXCR, one entry per CDR3 protein. The profile shows some 290,000 distinct CDR3 sequences, roughly 29% of them singletons. Specimen: blood. The origin of the receptors is a woman in her seventies in good health.

This clonotype was picked up a small number of times. The V call is TRBV3-1, the J call TRBJ2-1; D unresolved. The end of the DNA fits TRBJ2-5 better, so the J call may be wrong. The CDR3 spans 14 residues. The germline V gene encodes CDR1 LGHDT and CDR2 YNNKEL (reference sequence). In nucleotides, the CDR3 is TGTGCCAGCAGCCATGGTCGTAAGAGGGAGACCCAGTACTTC. This sequence encodes CASSHGRKRETQYF.

J is TRBJ1-3 and V is TRBV28; 8 positions match TRBD1. There are 16 residues in the CDR3. The V segment lost 2 bases and the J segment 0 bases; nucleotides outside the gene matches: 3. Germline-derived CDR1 and CDR2 are MDHEN and SYDVKM. As DNA, the CDR3 is TGTGCCAGCAGTTTACCGACAGGGGTCTCTGGAAACACCATATATTTT. It specifies CASSLPTGVSGNTIYF.

This clonotype turned up a few times. The J gene is TRBJ2-1, the V gene TRBV9; a possible D gene is TRBD2 (5 bases). This CDR3 has 12 residues. CDR1 and CDR2 from the germline V gene are SGDLS and YYNGEE. V was trimmed by 2 bases and J by 6 bases, leaving 6 bases between them. In DNA form, the CDR3 reads TGTGCCAGCAGCGTGGCGGGCAATGAGCAGTTCTTC. This translates into CASSVAGNEQFF.

This clonotype was observed a few times. The gene calls are TRBV24-1 and TRBJ1-5, with 8 bases matching TRBD1. With 2 bases clipped from V and 2 bases from J, the junction kept 4 bases outside the gene matches. Germline V gene lookup returns CDR1 KGHDR and CDR2 SFDVKD. The CDR3 has 16 residues. The CDR3: CATSDSKTGGNQPQHF. The CDR3 DNA follows: TGTGCCACCAGTGATTCTAAGACAGGGGGCAATCAGCCCCAGCATTTT.

The V call is TRBV2, the J call TRBJ2-3; 12 bases are shared with TRBD2. V lost 2 bases and J lost 4; bases outside the gene matches: 4. Germline loops: CDR1 SNHLY, CDR2 FYNNEI. The CDR3 runs to 16 residues. This CDR3 reads CASSELAGGPSDTQYF. In DNA, the CDR3 is TGTGCCAGCAGTGAACTAGCGGGAGGGCCGTCAGATACGCAGTATTTT.

This clonotype was counted a few times. The chain joins TRBV5-4 to TRBJ1-1; no firm D call. V was clipped by 0 bases and J by 2 bases, with 8 bases between them. There are 14 residues in the CDR3. The germline V gene has CDR1 SGHNT and CDR2 YYREEE (reference sequence). The CDR3 is CASSLDSLNTEAFF. The CDR3 bases are TGTGCCAGCAGCTTGGACAGCCTCAACACTGAAGCTTTCTTT.

The chain recombines TRBV18 with TRBJ1-1; D remains unclear. Germline V CDR1 and CDR2: KGHSH, LQKENI. Trimming stripped 6 bases from V and 6 bases from J, with 8 bases between. The length of the CDR3 is 11 residues. The CDR3: CASSVGAEAFF. The CDR3 DNA follows: TGTGCCAGCTCCGTGGGCGCTGAAGCTTTCTTT.

This clonotype has only a few counts. The rearrangement links TRBV7-2 to TRBJ2-5; 7 nucleotides match TRBD2. Germline lookup yields CDR1 SGHTA and CDR2 FQGNSA. Trimming at V came to 2 bases and at J to 4 bases, leaving 7 bases not matched to a gene. The CDR3 totals 15 residues. The CDR3 DNA reads as TGTGCCAGCAGCTTACTCGCGGGAGTCCCAGAGACCCAGTACTTC. This codes for CASSLLAGVPETQYF.

This chain joins TRBV7-3 and TRBJ2-5; D not resolved. V lost 1 base and J lost 3, with 6 bases in between. The CDR3 consists of 13 residues. Looked up from germline, CDR1 is SGHTA and CDR2 is FQGTGA. CDR3 nucleotide sequence: TGTGCCAGCAGCTTAAATCTGGAAGAGACCCAGTACTTC. It specifies CASSLNLEETQYF.

This clonotype has a handful of counts. The CDR3 loop reads CASSHQSTGNNEQFF. CDR3 sequence (DNA): TGTGCCAGCAGCCACCAATCGACAGGAAACAATGAGCAGTTCTTC. The chain links TRBV11-2 to TRBJ2-1, with D perhaps TRBD1 (6 bases). Between the trimmed V and J ends, which lost 5 bases and 5 bases, there was a span of 16 bases. CDR3 size: 15 residues. CDR1 is SGHAT and CDR2 is FQNNGV in the germline V gene. The full variable domain, rest sourced from reference TRBV11-2 and TRBJ2-1, is EAGVAQSPRYKIIEKRQSVAFWCNPISGHATLYWYQQILGQGPKLLIQFQNNGVVDDSQLPKDRFSAERLKGVDSTLKIQPAKLEDSAVYLCASSHQSTGNNEQFFGPGTRLTVL.

The V and J genes are TRBV6-2 or TRBV6-3 and TRBJ1-2; D uncertain. V was pared by 0 bases and J by 0 bases, with 11 bases between. The germline V gene has CDR1 MNHEY and CDR2 SVGEGT. The CDR3 runs to 16 residues. The CDR3 sequence: CASSYSAAGTNYGYTF. Written as DNA, the CDR3 is TGTGCCAGCAGTTACTCTGCGGCCGGGACTAACTATGGCTACACCTTC.

This clonotype has just a few counts. The chain couples TRBV5-5 to TRBJ2-1; 8 bases match TRBD2. Germline V lookup: CDR1 SGHKS, CDR2 YYEKEE (reference sequence). V lost 3 bases, J lost 0 bases, and 11 bases stayed unmatched. The CDR3 has 18 amino acids. The DNA for the CDR3 is TGTGCCAGCAGCTCAGGGGTAGCGGGACGATCCTCCTACAATGAGCAGTTCTTC. It yields the protein CASSSGVAGRSSYNEQFF. Full variable domain (remainder filled in from reference TRBV5-5 and TRBJ2-1): DAGVTQSPTHLIKTRGQQVTLRCSPISGHKSVSWYQQVLGQGPQFIFQYYEKEERGRGNFPDRFSARQFPNYSSELNVNALLLGDSALYLCASSSGVAGRSSYNEQFFGPGTRLTVL.

The CDR3 here is CASSQVGGPGQETQYF. The CDR3 DNA reads TGTGCCAGCAGCCAAGTGGGCGGACCCGGCCAAGAGACCCAGTACTTC. This chain links TRBV14 with TRBJ2-5; no reliable D call. Germline-derived CDR1 and CDR2 are SGHDN and FVKESK. Trimming pared 1 base from V and 1 base from J, leaving 13 bases between. The CDR3 is 16 residues long.

The V and J genes are TRBV5-6 and TRBJ2-7, with TRBD1 as a possible D gene (6 bases). This CDR3 has 13 residues. Trimming removed 4 bases from V and 3 bases from J, with 11 bases in between. Germline CDR1 SGHDT, CDR2 YYEEEE. The CDR3 region has the DNA TGTGCCAGCAGCCGCCGGACAGTCTACGAGCAGTACTTC. This codes for CASSRRTVYEQYF.

The gene calls are TRBV28 and TRBJ2-3; no clear D gene. Germline CDR1 MDHEN, CDR2 SYDVKM. The CDR3 contains 13 residues. V lost 5 bases and J 8 bases, leaving 14 bases between the germline ends. This CDR3 is CASSDHNSGTQYF. Written as DNA, the CDR3 is TGTGCCAGCAGTGACCATAATAGTGGTACGCAGTATTTT.

This clonotype was seen ten or more times. The chain employs TRBV6-1 and TRBJ2-5, with unresolved D. V gave up 3 bases and J gave up 0 bases, with 11 bases separating them. The CDR3 covers 15 residues. Germline CDR1 reads MNHNS; CDR2 reads SASEGT. The DNA for the CDR3 is TGTGCCAGCAGTGAGCTCGCTGGGTACCAAGAGACCCAGTACTTC. As protein: CASSELAGYQETQYF.

The rearrangement links TRBV14 to TRBJ1-2, with a tentative D call TRBD1 (6 bases). The V end was cut by 3 bases, the J end by 8 bases, with 13 bases between. CDR1 is SGHDN and CDR2 is FVKESK in the germline V gene. The CDR3 covers 13 residues. CDR3 sequence (DNA): TGTGCCAGCAGCCAGAACAGGGCCATGGGCTACACCTTC. Amino acids: CASSQNRAMGYTF.

This clonotype was counted a few times. The chain employs TRBV20-1 and TRBJ1-3, with 8 nucleotides matching TRBD1. V dropped 0 bases and J dropped 4; count of bases not matched to a gene: 5. CDR1 and CDR2 (germline): DFQATT, SNEGSKA (reference sequence). This CDR3 has 15 residues. The CDR3 DNA reads TGCAGTGCTAGAGATTCGCAGGGGGCCGGAAACACCATATATTTT. Translated, it gives CSARDSQGAGNTIYF.

This clonotype was counted a few times. This sequence joins TRBV6-2 or TRBV6-3 and TRBJ2-1, with D perhaps TRBD2 (6 bases). The CDR3 length is 15 residues. Trimming left V 0 bases short and J 7 bases short, with 13 bases between. Germline CDR1 and CDR2: MNHEY and SVGEGT. CDR3 protein: CASSYSGGRRNEQFF. CDR3 bases: TGTGCCAGCAGTTACTCGGGAGGACGGAGGAATGAGCAGTTCTTC.

The rearrangement uses TRBV20-1 and TRBJ2-2; 9 bases agree with TRBD2. Per the germline V gene, CDR1 is DFQATT and CDR2 is SNEGSKA (reference sequence). The CDR3 loop spans 15 amino acids. V was pared by 1 base and J by 6 bases, with 6 bases of the junction left unmatched. CDR3 in DNA: TGCAGTGCTAGAGTTAGCGGGAGTCGGGCCGGGGAGCTGTTTTTT. Its protein product is CSARVSGSRAGELFF.

This clonotype has just a few counts. The chain is built from TRBV28 and TRBJ1-1; D unclear. Germline CDR1 MDHEN, CDR2 SYDVKM. The V end was cut by 3 bases, the J end by 2 bases, with 13 bases between. The CDR3 covers 15 residues. CDR3 loop: CASSFDQLENTEAFF. DNA for the CDR3: TGTGCCAGCAGTTTCGACCAGTTAGAAAACACTGAAGCTTTCTTT.

The chain uses TRBV6-5 and TRBJ2-7, with D possibly matching TRBD1 (6 bases). V gave up 5 bases and J gave up 4 bases, with 15 bases separating them. Germline lookup yields CDR1 MNHEY and CDR2 SVGAGI. The CDR3 loop spans 14 amino acids. The CDR3 is CASSPGQPGYEQYF. For the CDR3, the DNA is TGTGCCAGCAGTCCCGGACAGCCGGGATACGAGCAGTACTTC.

The chain joins TRBV20-1 to TRBJ2-2; D gene uncertain. Trimming took 6 bases from V and 1 from J, leaving 9 bases between them. This CDR3 spans 13 amino acids. The germline gives CDR1 DFQATT, CDR2 SNEGSKA (reference sequence). CDR3 in DNA: TGCAGTGCAACCTTTCGGAACACCGGGGAGCTGTTTTTT. It codes for CSATFRNTGELFF.

The rearrangement joins TRBV5-1 to TRBJ2-5; D is possibly TRBD2 (6 bases). Per germline, CDR1 SGHRS and CDR2 YFSETQ. The CDR3 totals 13 residues. V dropped 0 bases and J dropped 5 bases, with 8 bases sitting between them. The CDR3 region has the DNA TGCGCCAGCAGCTTGGGGGGGGATGAGACCCAGTACTTC. It specifies CASSLGGDETQYF.

The chain combines TRBV7-2 with TRBJ2-4; 7 bases align to TRBD1. Germline CDR1 SGHTA, CDR2 FQGNSA. The CDR3 sequence is 15 residues long. V shed 3 bases, J shed 8 bases, and the junction held 10 bases outside the gene matches. DNA for the CDR3: TGTGCCAGCAGCTTGAACAGACAGGGCGCGGACATTCAGTACTTC. Translating gives CASSLNRQGADIQYF.

In this sample, this clonotype turned up many times. V usage is TRBV11-1 and J usage is TRBJ2-1; D not resolved. Trimming removed 4 bases from V and 2 bases from J, with 12 bases in between. Germline V gives CDR1 SGHAT, CDR2 FQDESV (reference sequence). CDR3 length equals 15 residues. CDR3 in amino acids: CASSYLGSPYNEQFF. The CDR3 DNA sequence: TGTGCCAGCAGCTATCTAGGAAGCCCCTACAATGAGCAGTTCTTC. Drawing the rest from reference TRBV11-1 and TRBJ2-1, the complete variable domain is EAEVAQSPRYKITEKSQAVAFWCDPISGHATLYWYRQILGQGPELLVQFQDESVVDDSQLPKDRFSAERLKGVDSTLKIQPAELGDSAMYLCASSYLGSPYNEQFFGPGTRLTVL.

This chain uses TRBV7-2 with TRBJ2-5, with unresolved D. The V end lost 3 bases, the J end lost 5 bases, and 10 bases lay between the germline ends. Germline values: CDR1 SGHTA, CDR2 FQGNSA. The CDR3 has 13 residues. In DNA, the CDR3 is TGTGCCAGCAGCTTTGGCAGATCCGAGACCCAGTACTTC. Protein sequence: CASSFGRSETQYF.

The V and J genes are TRBV20-1 and TRBJ2-3; D is undetermined. Germline V gives CDR1 DFQATT, CDR2 SNEGSKA (reference sequence). The V and J ends lost 6 bases and 0 bases respectively, with 16 bases between them. This CDR3 region has 15 residues. CDR3 loop: CSATKDASSTDTQYF. The CDR3 region has the DNA TGCAGTGCGACCAAGGACGCCTCTAGCACAGATACGCAGTATTTT.

Turning to this clonotype: Given the absence of the conserved phenylalanine or tryptophan at the CDR3 end, a read error is likely. The gene calls are TRBV18 and TRBJ2-5; 7 bases map to TRBD1. The length of the CDR3 is 14 residues. Germline-derived CDR1 and CDR2 are KGHSH and LQKENI. V lost 3 bases to trimming and J lost 1 base; unmatched junction nucleotides: 2. CDR3 nucleotides: TGTGCCAGCTCACCCGGGACAGCCCAAGAGACCCAGTACCTC. This codes for CASSPGTAQETQYL.

This chain's CDR3 is CASSPLRDNNQPQHF. CDR3 bases: TGTGCCAGCAGTCCCCTCCGGGACAACAATCAGCCCCAGCATTTT. The gene calls are TRBV12-3 or TRBV12-4 and TRBJ1-5; D is perhaps TRBD1 (6 bases). V was trimmed by 5 bases and J by 3 bases, leaving 14 bases between them. The CDR3 contains 15 residues.